The text below deals with one TCR beta chain. Antigen specificity is unknown. This entry belongs to a study of T cell responses to AZD1222 COVID-19 vaccine. Turning to the study itself: Pooling covered second doses at about 4 or about 12 weeks. Study-wide findings and caveats: Receipt of two AZD1222 doses was followed by a rise in Spike-specific TCR breadth and depth.

TCRdb keeps only in-frame clones here, not all; method: immunoSEQ multiplex PCR. Among 110,000 to 150,000 clones listed, just under 95% were seen once. V shed 6 bases and J 3 bases; nucleotides not matched to a gene: 5. Germline V gives CDR1 MDHEN, CDR2 SYDVKM. The length of the CDR3 is 14 residues. The TCR originated in an adult in good health. The sample in question was peripheral blood, obtained on day 0 of AZD1222 vaccination. The J gene is TRBJ2-3, the V gene TRBV28, with TRBD1 matching 8 bases. The CDR3 here is CASSTGQGTDTQYF. CDR3 sequence (DNA): TGTGCCAGCAGCACCGGACAGGGAACAGATACGCAGTATTTT.